The entry below describes one T cell receptor beta chain. The CDR3 runs to 13 residues. The germline V gene has CDR1 LGHDT and CDR2 YNNKEL (reference sequence). The germline V and J ends were trimmed by 4 bases and 6 bases, with 10 bases remaining between them. All enrollees were about 18 to 100 years old and from fewer than 25 US areas. Recovered Cohort 3 donors showed two negative PCRs, clearance, or symptom resolution. This sample was taken from a study of blood T cell repertoires in COVID-19. TCRdb's table, derived via immunoSEQ multiplex PCR, lists solely in-frame clones and lacks some. The table records around 450,000 clones, 90% of them present only once.

The chain couples TRBV3-1 (or the pseudogene TRBV3-2) to TRBJ2-1; D unresolved. The material sequenced was PBMCs or T cells enriched from blood (not recorded which). The origin of this receptor is a man younger than 35 who had recovered from COVID-19. CDR3 nucleotide sequence: TGTGCCAGCAGCCCTGACGCGGCCAATGAGCAGTTCTTC. This gives the protein CASSPDAANEQFF.